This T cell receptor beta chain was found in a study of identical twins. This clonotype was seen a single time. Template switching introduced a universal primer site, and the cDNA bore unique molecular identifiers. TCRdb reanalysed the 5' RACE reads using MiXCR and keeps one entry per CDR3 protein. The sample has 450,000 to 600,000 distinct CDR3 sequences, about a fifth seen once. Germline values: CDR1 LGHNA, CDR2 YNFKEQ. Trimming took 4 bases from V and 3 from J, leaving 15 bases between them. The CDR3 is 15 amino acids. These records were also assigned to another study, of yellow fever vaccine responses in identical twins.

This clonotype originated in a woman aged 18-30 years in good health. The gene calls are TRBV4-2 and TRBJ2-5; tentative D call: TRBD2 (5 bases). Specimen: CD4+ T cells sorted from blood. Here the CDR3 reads CASSPGLGQEETQYF. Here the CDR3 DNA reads TGTGCCAGCAGCCCAGGACTCGGCCAAGAAGAGACCCAGTACTTC.